These 30 T cell receptor beta chains originate from one sample sequenced in a study of T cell repertoires in cytomegalovirus infection (dated by TCRdb to between 2019 and 2020). The instrument given in TCRdb is Illumina HiSeq 1500. TCRdb reworked the public reads: Q25 trimming with fastp, MiXCR clone assembly, productive beta chains retained. All rows with the same CDR3 protein become a single entry with the most common DNA and genes. This sample is represented by about 740,000 distinct CDR3 sequences; approximately 34% of them were singletons. Roughly 2.9% of the sample is taken by the ten largest. Sequenced input: PBMCs. The source of these receptors is a human donor in good health (CMV status not recorded). Some clones in this sample may be carry-over from other donors' samples.

This sequence joins TRBV5-1 and TRBJ2-7; the D is unclear. Germline CDR1 SGHRS, CDR2 YFSETQ. Trimming stripped 0 bases from V and 3 bases from J, with 16 bases between. The CDR3 runs 16 residues. The CDR3 bases are TGCGCCAGCAGCTTGGGTACAGCCCTATACCTCTACGAGCAGTACTTC. Translated: CASSLGTALYLYEQYF.

The chain carries TRBV20-1 and TRBJ2-7; a weak D match, TRBD2 (6 bases). V lost 1 base, J lost 2 bases, and 15 bases lay in between. There are 15 residues in the CDR3. Germline V gives CDR1 DFQATT, CDR2 SNEGSKA (reference sequence). The CDR3 DNA reads as TGCAGTGCTAGAGCTCACGGGACTTCCCCCTACGAGCAGTACTTC. It is translated as CSARAHGTSPYEQYF.

Notes on this clonotype: The junction shows a germline mismatch at one end, possibly a read error. This sequence joins TRBV4-1 and TRBJ2-7, with D hard to call. CDR3 size: 16 residues. Germline CDR1 and CDR2: MGHRA and YSYEKL. The CDR3 region is CSSSQVLFQATYEQYF. CDR3 DNA sequence: TGCTCCAGCAGCCAAGTACTTTTCCAGGCCACCTACGAGCAGTACTTC.

This clonotype turned up a few times. V gene TRBV7-6 combines with J gene TRBJ1-1; no definite D call. With 5 bases removed from V and 0 bases from J, the gap between germline ends came to 13 bases. The germline V gene has CDR1 SGHVS and CDR2 FNYEAQ. CDR3 length: 15 residues. CDR3 residues: CASSDPRSMNTEAFF. For the CDR3, the DNA is TGTGCCAGCAGCGATCCTAGGAGTATGAACACTGAAGCTTTCTTT.

At least ten counts were recorded for this clonotype. The rearrangement links TRBV19 to TRBJ1-5, with 8 bases lining up with TRBD1. The CDR3 loop spans 15 amino acids. V shed 1 base and J 5 bases; nucleotides not matched to a gene: 4. Germline CDR1 is LNHDA and CDR2 is SQIVND (reference sequence). DNA of the CDR3: TGTGCCAGTAGTATAGGGACAGGGACCTATCAGCCCCAGCATTTT. It yields the protein CASSIGTGTYQPQHF.

V gene TRBV7-3 combines with J gene TRBJ2-3; D assignment may be TRBD1 or TRBD2 (5 bases each). The CDR3 runs 16 residues. CDR1 and CDR2 from the germline V gene are SGHTA and FQGTGA. Trimming took 5 bases from V and 1 from J, leaving 16 bases between them. The CDR3 nucleotides are TGTGCCAGCAGCAAGACTTGGCAGGGACGCACAGATACGCAGTATTTT. It translates to CASSKTWQGRTDTQYF.

At least ten counts were recorded for this clonotype. The chain employs TRBV7-2 and TRBJ2-1, with D unclear. Trimming shortened V by 1 base and J by 5 bases, and 6 bases separated the two germline ends. This CDR3 is built from 13 residues. The V gene's germline CDR1 is SGHTA and CDR2 FQGNSA. CDR3 sequence: CASSLVGNNEQFF. The DNA for the CDR3 is TGTGCCAGCAGCTTAGTAGGAAACAATGAGCAGTTCTTC.

This clonotype was counted at least ten times. The V call is TRBV6-4, the J call TRBJ2-1, with D maybe TRBD2 (7 bases). Germline CDR1 and CDR2: MRHNA and SNTAGT. The CDR3 runs 17 residues. V shed 0 bases and J shed 0 bases, with 12 bases lying between them. The CDR3 spells CASSDSTGGGSYNEQFF. The CDR3 DNA sequence: TGTGCCAGCAGTGACTCGACAGGCGGGGGCTCCTACAATGAGCAGTTCTTC.

The chain's CDR3 is CARGGPGNTIYF. The CDR3 region has the DNA TGTGCCAGGGGGGGGCCTGGAAACACCATATATTTT. The chain uses TRBV12-3 or TRBV12-4 and TRBJ1-3; a weak D match, TRBD1 (6 bases). V was shortened by 9 bases and J by 2 bases, with 8 bases between the two germline ends. The CDR3 is 12 residues long.

Worth noting for this clonotype: The junction differs from germline at one of its ends, possibly a read error. The rearrangement links TRBV20-1 to TRBJ1-5, with TRBD1 matching 7 bases. Per germline, CDR1 DFQATT and CDR2 SNEGSKA (reference sequence). The CDR3 spans 15 residues. CDR3 residues: CSGRQGMGPNQPHHF. In nucleotides, the CDR3 is TGCAGTGGTAGACAGGGTATGGGACCTAATCAGCCCCATCATTTT.

This chain uses TRBV6-6 with TRBJ2-7, with 7 bases matching TRBD2. This CDR3 has 13 amino acids. The trim removed 2 bases at V and 7 bases at J, leaving 5 bases unmatched. Germline lookup yields CDR1 MNHNY and CDR2 SVGAGI (reference sequence). As DNA, the CDR3 is TGTGCCAGCAGTTACGGACCGGGGGGTGAGCAGTACTTC. The encoded protein is CASSYGPGGEQYF.

A note on this clonotype: A much larger clone sits a single nucleotide away, making a read error possible. The rearrangement joins TRBV4-1 to TRBJ1-1; D unclear. V lost 3 bases and J lost 3, with 14 bases in between. CDR1 and CDR2 (germline): MGHRA, YSYEKL. This CDR3 is 15 amino acids long. This CDR3 reads CASSHIGLWDTEAFF. CDR3 in DNA: TGCGCCAGCAGCCACATTGGTTTGTGGGACACTGAAGCTTTCTTT.

In the case of this clonotype: The junction differs from germline at one of its ends, possibly a read error. The chain employs TRBV7-6 and TRBJ2-1; the match to TRBD2 covers 7 bases. Germline V CDR1 and CDR2: SGHVS, FNYEAQ. The CDR3 runs to 12 residues. The CDR3 here is CASSQGGNDQFF. The CDR3 DNA sequence: TGTGCAAGCAGCCAGGGAGGGAATGATCAGTTCTTC.

This clonotype was observed a few times. This rearrangement joins TRBV12-3 or TRBV12-4 to TRBJ1-1; D uncertain. CDR3 size: 17 residues. Trimming pared 3 bases from V and 1 base from J, leaving 18 bases between. The CDR3 here is CASSFLFGAGENTEAFF. CDR3 sequence (DNA): TGTGCCAGCAGTTTCCTGTTTGGTGCCGGGGAGAACACTGAAGCTTTCTTT.

The chain recombines TRBV20-1 with TRBJ2-3; TRBD2 aligns across 8 bases. Germline trimming cut 8 bases from V and 2 bases from J; bases unmatched to any gene: 15. Looked up from germline, CDR1 is DFQATT and CDR2 is SNEGSKA (reference sequence). The CDR3 is 16 amino acids. CDR3 nucleotide sequence: TGCAGTCGAAGTTACCCGGGGGGGACCAACACAGATACGCAGTATTTT. Translation gives CSRSYPGGTNTDTQYF.

The chain uses TRBV7-9 and TRBJ1-4, with 8 bases matching TRBD1. CDR1 is SEHNR and CDR2 is FQNEAQ in the germline V gene (reference sequence). The CDR3 runs to 16 residues. V was clipped by 2 bases and J by 4 bases; unmatched bases: 6. CDR3 sequence (DNA): TGTGCCAGCAGCTTAAGGCAGGGGGCAGTTAATGAAAAACTGTTTTTT. It is translated as CASSLRQGAVNEKLFF.

This clonotype was seen a handful of times. The CDR3 sequence: CASSLPGYYGYTF. DNA of the CDR3: TGTGCCAGCAGTTTACCAGGGTACTATGGCTACACCTTC. The chain has TRBV12-3 or TRBV12-4 and TRBJ1-2; maybe TRBD1 (5 bases). The CDR3 length is 13 residues. Trimming removed 2 bases at V and 3 bases at J, with 7 bases between.

The V gene is TRBV5-5, the J gene TRBJ1-5; D gene unclear. Trimming pared 0 bases from V and 11 bases from J, leaving 12 bases between. The length of the CDR3 is 13 residues. Germline V gene sequence: CDR1 SGHKS, CDR2 YYEKEE (reference sequence). CDR3 sequence reads: CASSLGPDGAQHF. The CDR3 DNA is TGTGCCAGCAGCTTGGGCCCCGATGGAGCCCAGCATTTT.

The chain uses TRBV12-3 or TRBV12-4 and TRBJ1-1; TRBD1 is a possible D gene (6 bases). CDR3 size: 12 residues. Trimming left V 7 bases short and J 14 bases short, with 20 bases between. CDR3 bases: TGTGCCAGCACCTCAGGACAGTCGGAGAGGTTCTTT. It specifies CASTSGQSERFF.

The CDR3 loop reads CASSSNLAKNIQYF. In DNA, the CDR3 is TGTGCCAGCAGTTCCAATCTAGCCAAAAACATTCAGTACTTC. The rearrangement uses TRBV12-3 or TRBV12-4 and TRBJ2-4; D is unclear. The CDR3 loop spans 14 amino acids. Trimming stripped 4 bases from V and 0 bases from J, with 7 bases between.

This clonotype was detected a few times. For the CDR3, the DNA is TGTGCCAGCAGCTTAACGAAGGGACAGGGGGGGACCCAGTACTTC. Translating gives CASSLTKGQGGTQYF. This sequence joins TRBV7-3 and TRBJ2-5; the match to TRBD1 covers 11 bases. Germline lookup yields CDR1 SGHTA and CDR2 FQGTGA. This CDR3 contains 15 residues. V shed 0 bases and J 7 bases; nucleotides not matched to a gene: 4.

In this sample, this clonotype turned up a few times. This chain joins TRBV7-6 and TRBJ1-5, with a possible D match to TRBD1 (6 bases). The germline V gene encodes CDR1 SGHVS and CDR2 FNYEAQ. V was clipped by 1 base and J by 9 bases, with 16 bases between them. The CDR3 is 15 residues long. DNA for the CDR3: TGTGCCAGCAGCTTAGGAGGGGGGGACGGCCGGCCCCAGCATTTT. Translated: CASSLGGGDGRPQHF.

This clonotype appeared a few times. This chain connects TRBV7-6 to TRBJ1-2; a weak D match, TRBD1 (5 bases). CDR3 size: 10 residues. Trimming stripped 5 bases from V and 10 bases from J, with 8 bases between. Per germline, CDR1 SGHVS and CDR2 FNYEAQ. CDR3 sequence reads: CASSPGTYTF. The CDR3 region has the DNA TGTGCCAGCAGCCCAGGGACCTACACCTTC.

The chain joins TRBV12-3 or TRBV12-4 to TRBJ2-2; TRBD2 aligns across 7 bases. Unmatched junction bases numbered 7, after V lost 4 bases and J lost 5 bases. The CDR3 is made up of 15 amino acids. The CDR3 DNA reads TGTGCCAGCAGTTCGTCACTAGCGAGTACCGGGGAGCTGTTTTTT. Its translation: CASSSSLASTGELFF.

This clonotype was seen a handful of times. This chain links TRBV20-1 with TRBJ2-4; the match to TRBD1 covers 7 bases. Germline CDR1 reads DFQATT; CDR2 reads SNEGSKA (reference sequence). This CDR3 is 16 amino acids long. Unmatched junction bases numbered 13, after V lost 6 bases and J lost 2 bases. The CDR3 is CSAPAAPGQTKNIQYF. Written as DNA, the CDR3 is TGCAGTGCCCCAGCCGCGCCGGGACAGACCAAAAACATTCAGTACTTC.

In its sample, this clonotype was seen many times. The chain uses TRBV7-9 and TRBJ2-3; 14 bases agree with TRBD2. This CDR3 has 19 residues. CDR1 is SEHNR and CDR2 is FQNEAQ in the germline V gene (reference sequence). V trimming: 5 bases; J trimming: 0 bases; junction bases outside the gene matches: 10. CDR3 coding DNA: TGTGCCAGCAGCGCTCCGGGACTAGCGGGAGTGGGGAGCACAGATACGCAGTATTTT. It codes for CASSAPGLAGVGSTDTQYF.

V is TRBV5-1 and J is TRBJ2-1; TRBD2 matches 12 bases. This CDR3 is built from 16 residues. Germline V lookup: CDR1 SGHRS, CDR2 YFSETQ. V was clipped by 0 bases and J by 6 bases; unmatched bases: 4. CDR3: CASSLELAGGRNEQFF. DNA of the CDR3: TGCGCCAGCAGCTTGGAGCTAGCGGGAGGGCGCAATGAGCAGTTCTTC.

V is TRBV2 and J is TRBJ1-3, with D tentatively TRBD1 (5 bases). V was cut by 2 bases and J by 1 base, with 6 bases left in between. Germline CDR1 is SNHLY and CDR2 is FYNNEI. The CDR3 runs to 14 residues. The CDR3, as DNA: TGTGCCAGCAGTGAAAGGACATCTGGAAACACCATATATTTT. It translates to CASSERTSGNTIYF.

In this sample, this clonotype turned up many times. The chain uses TRBV12-3 or TRBV12-4 and TRBJ1-1; 7 bases are a match to TRBD1. The CDR3 is made up of 13 amino acids. J was trimmed by 5 bases and V by 3 bases; bases with no gene match: 3. Here the CDR3 reads CASSLRGQTEAFF. In DNA, the CDR3 is TGTGCCAGCAGTTTGAGGGGGCAGACTGAAGCTTTCTTT.

The chain combines TRBV19 with TRBJ1-1, with a tentative D call TRBD1 (6 bases). CDR1 and CDR2 (germline): LNHDA, SQIVND (reference sequence). CDR3 length: 14 residues. Trimming shortened V by 10 bases and J by 1 base, and 16 bases separated the two germline ends. In DNA form, the CDR3 reads TGTGCCATTGTGGGGAGACAGGAGAACACTGAAGCTTTCTTT. Translation: CAIVGRQENTEAFF.